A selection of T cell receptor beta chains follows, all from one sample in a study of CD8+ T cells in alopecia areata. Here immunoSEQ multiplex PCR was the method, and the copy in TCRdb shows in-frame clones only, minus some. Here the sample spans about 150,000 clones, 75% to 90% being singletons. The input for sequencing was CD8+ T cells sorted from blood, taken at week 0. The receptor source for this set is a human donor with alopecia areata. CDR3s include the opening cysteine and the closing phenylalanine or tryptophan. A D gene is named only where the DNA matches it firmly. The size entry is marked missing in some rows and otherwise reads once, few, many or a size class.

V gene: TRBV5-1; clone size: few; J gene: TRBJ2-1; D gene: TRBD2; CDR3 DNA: TGCGCCAGCAGGCTCGAACCTAGACTAGCGAGGAGCTCCTACAATGAGCAGTTCTTC; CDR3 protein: CASRLEPRLARSSYNEQFF
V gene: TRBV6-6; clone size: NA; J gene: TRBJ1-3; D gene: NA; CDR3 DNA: TGTGCCAGCTGCAAGGGAGGAAACACCATATATTTT; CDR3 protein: CASCKGGNTIYF
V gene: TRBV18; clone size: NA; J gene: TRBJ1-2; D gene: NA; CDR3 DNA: TGTGCCAGCTCGGAGGATGGGGGGGTCGATGGCTACACCTTC; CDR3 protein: CASSEDGGVDGYTF
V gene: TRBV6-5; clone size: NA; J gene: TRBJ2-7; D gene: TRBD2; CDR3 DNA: TGTGCCAGCAGTCTAGCGGGAGGACACGAGCAGTACTTC; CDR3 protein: CASSLAGGHEQYF
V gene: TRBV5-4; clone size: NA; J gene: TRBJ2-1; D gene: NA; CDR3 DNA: TGTGCCAGCAGCACCGCAATTGAGCAGTTCTTC; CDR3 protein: CASSTAIEQFF
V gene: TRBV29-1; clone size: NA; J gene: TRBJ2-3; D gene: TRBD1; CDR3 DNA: TGCAGCGTCCACCTTCAAGACAGGGTAGATACGCAGTATTTT; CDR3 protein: CSVHLQDRVDTQYF
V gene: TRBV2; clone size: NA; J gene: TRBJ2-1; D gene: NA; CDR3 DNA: TGTGCCAGCAGAGGAGGACCCGAGGGAAATGAGCAGTTCTTC; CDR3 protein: CASRGGPEGNEQFF
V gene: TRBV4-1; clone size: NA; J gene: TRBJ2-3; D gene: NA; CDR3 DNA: TGCGCCAGCAGCCAAGAGTGGGGGGCTAGCACAGATACGCAGTATTTT; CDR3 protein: CASSQEWGASTDTQYF
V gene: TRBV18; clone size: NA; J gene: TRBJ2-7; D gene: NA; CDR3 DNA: TGTGCCAGCTCACCGGGGGGATACGAGCAGTACTTC; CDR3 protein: CASSPGGYEQYF
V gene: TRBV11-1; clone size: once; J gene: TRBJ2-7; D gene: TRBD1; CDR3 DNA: TGTGCCAGCAGCCCCGGACAGGGAAGAAACGAGCAGTACTTC; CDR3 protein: CASSPGQGRNEQYF
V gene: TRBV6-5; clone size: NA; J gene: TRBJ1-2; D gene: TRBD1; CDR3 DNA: TGTGCCAGCAGCCCCCAGACAGGGTTTTTGAGTGGCTACACCTTC; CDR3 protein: CASSPQTGFLSGYTF
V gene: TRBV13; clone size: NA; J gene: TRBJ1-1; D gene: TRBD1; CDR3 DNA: TGTGCCAGCAGCTCAGGGGGTAGCTCGGCTTTCTTT; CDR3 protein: CASSSGGSSAFF
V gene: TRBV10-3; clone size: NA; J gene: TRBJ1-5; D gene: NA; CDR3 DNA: TGTGCCATCAACGAGTCGGGGTCCCACCCGGTCCCGTATATTGGCAATCAGCCCCAGCATTTT; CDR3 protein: CAINESGSHPVPYIGNQPQHF
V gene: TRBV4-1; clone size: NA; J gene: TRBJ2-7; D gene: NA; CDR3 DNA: TGCGCCAGCAGCCAAGACCCCTACGAGCAGTACTTC; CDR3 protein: CASSQDPYEQYF
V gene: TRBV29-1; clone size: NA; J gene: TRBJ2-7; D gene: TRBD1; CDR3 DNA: TGCAGCGTTGGAGGGGACAGGGGATACGAGCAGTACTTC; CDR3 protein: CSVGGDRGYEQYF
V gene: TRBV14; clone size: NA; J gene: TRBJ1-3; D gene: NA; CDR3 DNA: TGTGCCAGCAGCCCCCGACTGTACCCCTCTGGAAACACCATATATTTT; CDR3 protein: CASSPRLYPSGNTIYF
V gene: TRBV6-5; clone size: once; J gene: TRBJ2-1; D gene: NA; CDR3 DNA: TGTGCCAGTAGAACTAGTATCATAAATGAGCAGTTCTTC; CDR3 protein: CASRTSIINEQFF
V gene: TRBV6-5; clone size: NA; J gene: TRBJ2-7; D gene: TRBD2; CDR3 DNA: TGTGCCAGCAGTCCAGGGACTACCTCCTACGAGCAGTACTTC; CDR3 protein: CASSPGTTSYEQYF
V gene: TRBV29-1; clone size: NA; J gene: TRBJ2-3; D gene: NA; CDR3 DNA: TGCAGCGTTGACGGGACGGCAACTAGCACAGATACGCAGTATTTT; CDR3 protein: CSVDGTATSTDTQYF
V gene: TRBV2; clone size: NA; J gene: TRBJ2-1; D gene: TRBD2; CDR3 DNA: TGTGCCAGCACGGGGACTAGCGGGGGTTACAATGAGCAGTTCTTC; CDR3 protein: CASTGTSGGYNEQFF
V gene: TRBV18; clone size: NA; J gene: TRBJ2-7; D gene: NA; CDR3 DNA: TGTGCCAGCTCACCAGGGTCAGAAGGATCCTACGAGCAGTACTTC; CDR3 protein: CASSPGSEGSYEQYF
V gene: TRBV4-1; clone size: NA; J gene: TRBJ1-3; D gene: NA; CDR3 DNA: TGCGCCAGCAGACCGGGATCTTCACCGGGAAACACCATATATTTT; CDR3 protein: CASRPGSSPGNTIYF
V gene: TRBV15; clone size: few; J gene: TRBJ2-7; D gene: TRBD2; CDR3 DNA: TGTGCCACCAGCAGCGGGACTAGCGGCTACGAGCAGTACTTC; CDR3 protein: CATSSGTSGYEQYF
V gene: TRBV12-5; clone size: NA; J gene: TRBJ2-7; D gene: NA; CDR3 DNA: TGTGCTAGTGGTTTCGCCGAGCAGTACTTC; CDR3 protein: CASGFAEQYF